The source of this T cell receptor (beta chain) is a study of cytomegalovirus exposure and HLA in healthy donors. Findings and limits, study-wide: It was only CMV serostatus that was available as immune exposure information.

PCR used 60 Vbeta primers and 13 Jbeta primers. Sequencing used immunoSEQ multiplex PCR; TCRdb keeps in-frame clones, though not all of them. The table shows 120,000 or so clones, with around 74% occurring only once. The germline CDR1 and CDR2 sequences are SGHRS and YFSETQ. With 1 base removed from V and 2 bases from J, the gap between germline ends came to 10 bases. The length of the CDR3 is 14 residues. Points on this clone: The antigen remains unidentified.

Sequencing was done on a sample of PBMCs. V gene TRBV5-1 combines with J gene TRBJ2-7, with D unclear. This TCR was recovered from a man in his 60s in good health and CMV-seropositive. CDR3 sequence: CASSLRTGPYEQYF. CDR3 DNA sequence: TGCGCCAGCAGCTTGAGAACGGGTCCCTACGAGCAGTACTTC. Drawing the rest from reference TRBV5-1 and TRBJ2-7, the complete variable domain is KAGVTQTPRYLIKTRGQQVTLSCSPISGHRSVSWYQQTPGQGLQFLFEYFSETQRNKGNFPGRFSGRQFSNSRSEMNVSTLELGDSALYLCASSLRTGPYEQYFGPGTRLTVT.